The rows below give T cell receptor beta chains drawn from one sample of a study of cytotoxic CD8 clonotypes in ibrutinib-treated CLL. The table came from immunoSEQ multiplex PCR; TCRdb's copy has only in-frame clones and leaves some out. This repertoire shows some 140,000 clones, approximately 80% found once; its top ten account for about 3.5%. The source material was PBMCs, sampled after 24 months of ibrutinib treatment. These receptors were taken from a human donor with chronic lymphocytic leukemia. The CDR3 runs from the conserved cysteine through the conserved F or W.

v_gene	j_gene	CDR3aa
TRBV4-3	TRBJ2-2	CASSQVLGSRGNTGELFF
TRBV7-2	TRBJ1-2	CASSLDSSTNYGYTF
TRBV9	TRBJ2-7	CASSVRDGIYEQYF
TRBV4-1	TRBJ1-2	CASSQSPGGSYGYTF
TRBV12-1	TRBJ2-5	CASSFGLDRQETQYF
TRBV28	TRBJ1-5	CASSLSGAGNQPQHF
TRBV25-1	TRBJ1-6	CASSNEDYNSPLHF
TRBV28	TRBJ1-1	CASSFGQEAFF
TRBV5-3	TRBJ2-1	CARSSGQGHPYNEQFF
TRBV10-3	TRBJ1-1	CAISGLMKDDAEAFF
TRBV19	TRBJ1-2	CASSNRQGDGYTF
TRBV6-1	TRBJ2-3	CASKRGSTDTQYF
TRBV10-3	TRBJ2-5	CAISAGAGRETQYF
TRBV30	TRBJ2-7	CAWSVPRTGAYEQYF
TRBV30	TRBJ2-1	CAFKRQGAGNEQFF
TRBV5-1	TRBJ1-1	CASSLAGNTEAFF
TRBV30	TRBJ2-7	CAWSLGTSLHEQYF
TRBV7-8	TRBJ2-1	CASSLVGLPNEQFF
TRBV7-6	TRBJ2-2	CASSALAGGNTGELFF
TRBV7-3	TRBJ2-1	CASSLLAGGYNEQFF
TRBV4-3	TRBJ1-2	CASSQETGGYGYTF
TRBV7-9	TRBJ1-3	CASSLAAGSDTIYF
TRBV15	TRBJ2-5	CATMAEGAYETQYF
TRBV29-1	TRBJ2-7	CSARGTSTYEQYF
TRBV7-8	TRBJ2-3	CASSLVTRDRSTDTQYF
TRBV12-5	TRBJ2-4	CASGPGQGTLAKNIQYF
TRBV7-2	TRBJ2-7	CASSLQTGLAGGSIEQYF
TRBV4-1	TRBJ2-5	CASSQAWSRGTETQYF
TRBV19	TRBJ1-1	CASSLRQGGAEAFF
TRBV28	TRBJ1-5	CASSSTTGQKVNSNQPQHF
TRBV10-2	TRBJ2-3	CASSFGGDTQYF
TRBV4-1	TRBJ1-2	CASSHDRGYGYTF
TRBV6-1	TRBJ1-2	CASSEVETGVNYGYTF
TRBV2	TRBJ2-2	CASIAQGYTGELFF
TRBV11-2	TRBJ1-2	CASSQTGYGYTF
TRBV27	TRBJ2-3	CASSLSLTSGPDTQYF
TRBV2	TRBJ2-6	CASSEDRANRANVLTF
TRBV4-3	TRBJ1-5	CASSQDTSNQPQHF
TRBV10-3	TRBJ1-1	CAISPTQENTEAFF
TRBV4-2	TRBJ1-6	CASSQEQGHNSPLHF
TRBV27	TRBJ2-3	CASRLPGGRPDTQYF
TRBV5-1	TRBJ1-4	CASSERTPEGEKLFF
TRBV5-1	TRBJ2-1	CASSLGLAGYNEQFF
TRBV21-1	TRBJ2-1	CASSKIEDRPQFF
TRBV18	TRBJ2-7	CASSKGWSEQYF
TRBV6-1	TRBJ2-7	CASSEGKLRDRSYEQYF
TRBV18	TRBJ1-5	CASSPATGVSNQPQHF
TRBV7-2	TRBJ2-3	CASSLGLAGGTTDTQYF
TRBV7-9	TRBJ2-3	CASSFGGVSTDTQYF
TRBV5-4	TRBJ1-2	CASSTGQTLGYTF
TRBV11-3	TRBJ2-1	CASSFASGGSGEEQFF
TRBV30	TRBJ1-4	CAWSVQGNEKLFF
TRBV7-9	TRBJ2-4	CASSQRDGVLAKNIQYF
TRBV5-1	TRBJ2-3	CASSPRTTQDTQYF
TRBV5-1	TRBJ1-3	CASRVAAGNTIYF
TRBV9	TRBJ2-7	CASSVAGQNSYEQYF
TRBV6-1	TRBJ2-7	CASSEAGQVYEQYF